This TCR beta chain was captured in a study of CD8 T cells in Susac syndrome. The CDR3 has 17 residues. The V and J ends lost 0 bases and 2 bases respectively, with 14 bases between them. The germline CDR1 and CDR2 sequences are LGHDT and YNNKEL (reference sequence). With regard to this clonotype: The antigen remains unidentified.

It was with random hexamers that about 0.45 to 1 ug RNA was reverse transcribed. TCRdb re-analysed the immunoSEQ multiplex PCR reads in MiXCR, keeping a single row per CDR3 protein. Of about 150,000 distinct CDR3 sequences listed, around 95% are singletons. From blood CD8+ and CD4+ T cells, the TCR beta chain was sequenced. The study, taken as a whole, reports: The study acknowledged a relatively small number of individuals in its TCR sequencing and HLA analysis.

This TCR came from a human donor with multiple sclerosis. The source material was CD8+ T cells from PBMCs. The chain employs TRBV3-1 and TRBJ2-1, with D uncertain. The CDR3 spells CASSQEGTTTTYNEQFF. DNA of the CDR3: TGTGCCAGCAGCCAAGAGGGTACAACAACCACCTACAATGAGCAGTTCTTC.